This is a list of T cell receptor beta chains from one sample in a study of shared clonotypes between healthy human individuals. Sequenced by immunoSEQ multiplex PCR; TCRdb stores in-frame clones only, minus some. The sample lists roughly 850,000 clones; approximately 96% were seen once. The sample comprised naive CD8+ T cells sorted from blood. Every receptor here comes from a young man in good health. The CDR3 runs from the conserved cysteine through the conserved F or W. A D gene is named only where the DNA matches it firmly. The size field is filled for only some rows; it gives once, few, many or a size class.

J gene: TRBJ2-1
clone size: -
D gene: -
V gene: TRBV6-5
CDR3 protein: CASSGHQTYNEQFF
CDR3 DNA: TGTGCCAGCAGTGGCCACCAAACCTACAATGAGCAGTTCTTC

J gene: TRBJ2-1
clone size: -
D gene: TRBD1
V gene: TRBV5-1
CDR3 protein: CASSLTGGTYNEQFF
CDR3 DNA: TGCGCCAGCAGCCTTACAGGGGGCACCTACAATGAGCAGTTCTTC

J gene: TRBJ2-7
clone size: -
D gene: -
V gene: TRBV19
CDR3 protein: CASSLDEYEQYF
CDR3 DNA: TGTGCCAGTAGTTTGGACGAATACGAGCAGTACTTC

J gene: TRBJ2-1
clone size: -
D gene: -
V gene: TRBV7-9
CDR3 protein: CASNFNPLGYNEQFF
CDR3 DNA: TGTGCCAGCAATTTTAACCCGTTGGGCTACAATGAGCAGTTCTTC

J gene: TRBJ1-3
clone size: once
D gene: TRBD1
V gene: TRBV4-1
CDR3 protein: CASSQTTGAGNTIYF
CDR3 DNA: TGCGCCAGCAGCCAAACGACAGGGGCCGGAAACACCATATATTTT

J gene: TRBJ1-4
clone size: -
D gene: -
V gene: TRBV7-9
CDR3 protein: CASSFHPATANEKLFF
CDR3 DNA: TGTGCCAGCAGCTTCCACCCGGCAACAGCTAATGAAAAACTGTTTTTT

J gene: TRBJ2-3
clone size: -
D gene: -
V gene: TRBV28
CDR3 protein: CASSFRVTDTQYF
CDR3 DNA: TGTGCCAGCAGTTTCAGGGTAACAGATACGCAGTATTTT

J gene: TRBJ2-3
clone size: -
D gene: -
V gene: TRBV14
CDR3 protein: CASSQSPVYSTDTQYF
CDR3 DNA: TGTGCCAGCAGCCAATCGCCAGTCTACAGCACAGATACGCAGTATTTT

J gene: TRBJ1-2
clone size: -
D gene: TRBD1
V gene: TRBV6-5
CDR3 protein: CASSFYTGTGSGYTF
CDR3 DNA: TGTGCCAGCAGTTTTTATACCGGGACAGGGAGCGGCTACACCTTC

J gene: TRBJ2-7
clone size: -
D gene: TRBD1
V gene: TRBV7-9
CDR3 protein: CASSHRDREYEQYF
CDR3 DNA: TGTGCCAGCAGCCACCGGGACAGGGAGTATGAGCAGTACTTC

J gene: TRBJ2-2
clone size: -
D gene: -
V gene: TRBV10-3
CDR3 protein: CATNGRGSGGELFF
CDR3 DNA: TGTGCCACAAACGGAAGGGGGTCGGGCGGGGAGCTGTTTTTT

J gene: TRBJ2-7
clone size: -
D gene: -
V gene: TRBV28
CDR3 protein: CASRPTRAGYEQYF
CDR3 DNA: TGTGCCAGCAGGCCGACCCGGGCCGGCTACGAGCAGTACTTC

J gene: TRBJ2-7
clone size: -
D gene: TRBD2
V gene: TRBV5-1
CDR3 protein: CASSLAPGGSGPRGYEQYF
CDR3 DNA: TGCGCCAGCAGCTTGGCCCCGGGGGGTAGCGGTCCCCGGGGCTACGAGCAGTACTTC

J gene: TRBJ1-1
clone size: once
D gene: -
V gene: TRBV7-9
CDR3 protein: CASSTKGSQNTEAFF
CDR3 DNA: TGTGCCAGCAGCACTAAGGGGTCCCAGAACACTGAAGCTTTCTTT

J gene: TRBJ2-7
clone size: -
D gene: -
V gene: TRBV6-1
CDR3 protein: CASSELDEQYF
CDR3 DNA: TGTGCCAGCAGTGAACTGGACGAGCAGTACTTC

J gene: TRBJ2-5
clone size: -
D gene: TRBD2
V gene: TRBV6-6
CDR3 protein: CASSGGLEETQYF
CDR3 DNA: TGTGCCAGCAGTGGGGGACTAGAAGAGACCCAGTACTTC

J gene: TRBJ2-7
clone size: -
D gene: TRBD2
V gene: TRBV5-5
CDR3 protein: CASSLGLAGDEQYF
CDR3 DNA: TGTGCCAGCAGCTTGGGACTAGCGGGAGACGAGCAGTACTTC

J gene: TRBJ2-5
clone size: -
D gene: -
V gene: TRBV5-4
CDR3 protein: CASSWDQQETQYF
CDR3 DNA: TGTGCCAGCAGCTGGGACCAGCAAGAGACCCAGTACTTC

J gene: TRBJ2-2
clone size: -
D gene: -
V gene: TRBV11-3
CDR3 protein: CASSGYTGELFF
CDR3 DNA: TGTGCCAGCTCCGGATACACCGGGGAGCTGTTTTTT

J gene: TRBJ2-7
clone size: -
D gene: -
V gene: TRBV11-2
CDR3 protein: CASSLGLYEQYF
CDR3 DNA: TGTGCCAGCAGCTTAGGACTTTACGAGCAGTACTTC

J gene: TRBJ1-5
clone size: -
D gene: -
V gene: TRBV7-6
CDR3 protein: CASSLEDNQPQHF
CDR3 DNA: TGTGCCAGCAGCTTAGAAGACAATCAGCCCCAGCATTTT

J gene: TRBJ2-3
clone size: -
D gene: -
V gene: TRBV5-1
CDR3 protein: CASSSIASDTQYF
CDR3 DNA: TGCGCCAGCAGCTCGATAGCATCAGATACGCAGTATTTT

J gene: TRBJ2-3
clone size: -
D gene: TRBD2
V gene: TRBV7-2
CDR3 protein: CASSLGLAGGPTDTQYF
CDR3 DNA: TGTGCCAGCAGCTTAGGACTAGCGGGAGGGCCCACAGATACGCAGTATTTT

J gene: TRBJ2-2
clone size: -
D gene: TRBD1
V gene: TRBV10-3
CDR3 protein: CAMRPQRTGRIGELFF
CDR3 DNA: TGTGCCATGCGACCCCAAAGGACAGGGCGGATCGGGGAGCTGTTTTTT

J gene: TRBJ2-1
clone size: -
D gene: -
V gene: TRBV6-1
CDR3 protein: CASTSGRHSYNEQFF
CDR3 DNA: TGTGCCAGCACCAGCGGGCGGCACTCCTACAATGAGCAGTTCTTC

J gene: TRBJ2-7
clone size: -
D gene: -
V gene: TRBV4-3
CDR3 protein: CASSQDRHSTYEQYF
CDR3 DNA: TGCGCCAGCAGCCAAGATCGGCACTCAACCTACGAGCAGTACTTC

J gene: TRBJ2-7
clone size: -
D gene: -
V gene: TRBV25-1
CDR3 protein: CASSVGGYEQYF
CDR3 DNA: TGTGCCAGCAGTGTGGGGGGCTACGAGCAGTACTTC

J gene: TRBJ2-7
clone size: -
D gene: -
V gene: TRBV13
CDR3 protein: CASSLSSGFPGHNYEQYF
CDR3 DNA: TGTGCCAGCAGCTTAAGCTCCGGGTTTCCGGGACACAATTACGAGCAGTACTTC

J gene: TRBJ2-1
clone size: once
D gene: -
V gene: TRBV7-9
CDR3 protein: CASSIPGRSLNEQFF
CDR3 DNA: TGTGCCAGCAGCATACCGGGAAGGAGCCTAAATGAGCAGTTCTTC

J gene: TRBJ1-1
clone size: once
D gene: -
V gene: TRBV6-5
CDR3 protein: CASSYLQGLQAFF
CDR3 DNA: TGTGCCAGCAGTTACTTACAGGGATTGCAGGCTTTCTTT

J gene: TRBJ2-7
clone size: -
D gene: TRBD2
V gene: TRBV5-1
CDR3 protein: CASSPGTSAYEQYF
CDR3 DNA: TGCGCCAGCAGCCCAGGGACTAGCGCGTACGAGCAGTACTTC

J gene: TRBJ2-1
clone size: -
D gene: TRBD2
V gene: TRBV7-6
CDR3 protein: CASSFSSGSKYEQFF
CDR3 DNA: TGTGCCAGCAGCTTCTCTAGCGGGAGTAAATATGAGCAGTTCTTC

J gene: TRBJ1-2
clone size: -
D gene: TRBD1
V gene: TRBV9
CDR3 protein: CASSVGPRDREKVGYGYTF
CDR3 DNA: TGTGCCAGCAGCGTAGGACCCCGGGACAGGGAAAAGGTCGGGTATGGCTACACCTTC

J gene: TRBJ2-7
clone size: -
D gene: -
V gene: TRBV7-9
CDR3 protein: CASSIIPTGSHEQYF
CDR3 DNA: TGTGCCAGCAGCATAATCCCTACAGGGTCCCACGAGCAGTACTTC

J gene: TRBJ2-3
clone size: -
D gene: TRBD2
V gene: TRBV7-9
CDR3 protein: CASSDPTSGITDTQYF
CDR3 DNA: TGTGCCAGCAGCGACCCGACTAGCGGGATCACAGATACGCAGTATTTT

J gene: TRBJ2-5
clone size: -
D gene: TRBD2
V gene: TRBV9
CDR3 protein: CASSVASGIQETQYF
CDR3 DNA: TGTGCCAGCAGCGTAGCCAGCGGGATTCAAGAGACCCAGTACTTC

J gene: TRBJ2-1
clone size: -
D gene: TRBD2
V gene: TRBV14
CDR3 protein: CASSHLAGENEQFF
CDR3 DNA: TGTGCCAGCAGCCATCTCGCGGGAGAGAATGAGCAGTTCTTC

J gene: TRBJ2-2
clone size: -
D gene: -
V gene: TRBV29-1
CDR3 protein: CSVRGRAVRGTGELFF
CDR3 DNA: TGCAGCGTTCGGGGCAGGGCCGTTAGAGGCACCGGGGAGCTGTTTTTT

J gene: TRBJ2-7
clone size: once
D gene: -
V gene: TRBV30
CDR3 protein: CASIPGDSPYEQYF
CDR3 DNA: TGTGCCTCAATTCCAGGAGATTCCCCCTACGAGCAGTACTTC

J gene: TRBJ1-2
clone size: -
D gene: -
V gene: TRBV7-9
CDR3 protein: CASSQRERGSQGYTF
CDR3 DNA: TGTGCCAGCAGCCAACGAGAAAGAGGCAGCCAAGGCTACACCTTC

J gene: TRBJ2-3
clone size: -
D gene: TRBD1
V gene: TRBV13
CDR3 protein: CASSLDRVSQYF
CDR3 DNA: TGTGCCAGCAGCTTGGACAGGGTTTCGCAGTATTTT

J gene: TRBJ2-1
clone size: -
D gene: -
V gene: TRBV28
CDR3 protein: CASSFRTDNEQFF
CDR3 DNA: TGTGCCAGCAGTTTTAGAACCGACAATGAGCAATTCTTC

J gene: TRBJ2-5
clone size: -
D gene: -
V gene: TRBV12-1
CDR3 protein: CASSFTAGGDETQYF
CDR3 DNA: TGTGCCAGCAGCTTTACGGCAGGGGGCGATGAGACCCAGTACTTC

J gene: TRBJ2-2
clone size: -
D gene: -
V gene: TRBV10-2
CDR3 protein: CASSDYEPGELFF
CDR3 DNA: TGCGCCAGCAGTGACTATGAACCCGGGGAGCTGTTTTTT

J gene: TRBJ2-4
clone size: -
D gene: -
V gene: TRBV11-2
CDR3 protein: CASSLGREAKNIQYF
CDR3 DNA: TGTGCCAGCAGCTTAGGGAGGGAAGCCAAAAACATTCAGTACTTC

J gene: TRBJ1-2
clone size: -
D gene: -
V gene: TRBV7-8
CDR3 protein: CASSLDGSPRGYTF
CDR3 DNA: TGTGCCAGCAGCTTAGACGGGTCGCCCCGGGGCTACACCTTC